The 5 T cell receptor beta chains listed next were all sequenced from one sample in a study of blood T cell repertoires in COVID-19. Sequenced by immunoSEQ multiplex PCR; TCRdb stores in-frame clones only, minus some. This table has tens of thousands of clones, 75% to 90% appearing once. Sequences were obtained from peripheral blood. The receptors here all came from a man between 60 and 75 years old with COVID-19, enrolled during active disease.

The chain combines TRBV5-1 with TRBJ2-2; D gene uncertain. V lost 4 bases to trimming and J lost 3 bases, with 4 bases between them. This CDR3 is built from 12 residues. Germline V gene lookup returns CDR1 SGHRS and CDR2 YFSETQ. The CDR3 is CASSLDTGELFF. Written as DNA, the CDR3 is TGCGCCAGCAGCCTCGACACCGGGGAGCTGTTTTTT.

The chain carries TRBV19 and TRBJ2-2, with D tentatively TRBD1 (6 bases). Per germline, CDR1 LNHDA and CDR2 SQIVND (reference sequence). This CDR3 spans 15 amino acids. Trimming removed 5 bases from V and 2 bases from J, with 12 bases in between. The CDR3 DNA sequence: TGTGCCAGTAGTGAGACAGGAGTTAACACCGGGGAGCTGTTTTTT. Protein sequence: CASSETGVNTGELFF.

This clone was seen only once. The chain employs TRBV3-1 (or the pseudogene TRBV3-2) and TRBJ2-5; D ambiguous. From germline, CDR1 is LGHDT and CDR2 YNNKEL (reference sequence). V lost 3 bases, J lost 5 bases, and 4 bases lay in between. CDR3 length: 11 amino acids. The CDR3 reads CASSHGETQYF. The CDR3 DNA reads as TGTGCCAGCAGCCACGGTGAGACCCAGTACTTC.

This clone was counted once. DNA of the CDR3: TGTGCCAGCAGAGCCCTATTACAGGGTTTTCAGTACTTC. It specifies CASRALLQGFQYF. The V call is TRBV2, the J call TRBJ2-4, with a tentative D call TRBD1 (6 bases). Germline V gene sequence: CDR1 SNHLY, CDR2 FYNNEI. The CDR3 is 13 residues long. Trimming took 6 bases from V and 11 from J, leaving 17 bases between them.

This clone has more than one count but fewer than ten. The chain links TRBV11-2 to TRBJ2-7; D is unresolved. The length of the CDR3 is 13 residues. Trimming removed 3 bases at V and 3 bases at J, with 9 bases between. Germline V gives CDR1 SGHAT, CDR2 FQNNGV. DNA of the CDR3: TGTGCCAGCAGCTTGGTCAGAAACTACGAGCAGTACTTC. Its protein is CASSLVRNYEQYF.